The 5 T cell receptor beta chains reported below all come from one sample, sequenced in a study of shared clonotypes between healthy human individuals. Here immunoSEQ multiplex PCR was the method, and the copy in TCRdb shows in-frame clones only, minus some. Of approximately 530,000 clones listed, approximately 95% were seen once; the top ten hold 0.05% to 0.07%. The material sequenced was naive CD4+ T cells sorted from blood. Noted subset: CD45RA+ positively selected. The origin of the receptors is a woman between 25 and 40 years old in good health.

The V and J genes are TRBV15 and TRBJ1-1; 7 bases line up with TRBD1. The CDR3 is 15 residues long. With V trimmed by 1 base and J by 6 bases, 8 bases remained unmatched. The V gene's germline CDR1 is LNHNV and CDR2 YYDKDF (reference sequence). The CDR3 protein is CATSRGRTQGAEAFF. The CDR3 region has the DNA TGTGCCACCAGCAGAGGCCGGACCCAGGGGGCTGAAGCTTTCTTT.

The chain employs TRBV6-1 and TRBJ1-2, with 9 positions matching TRBD1. The CDR3 is 16 residues long. Germline CDR1 is MNHNS and CDR2 is SASEGT. Losses at the gene ends were 4 bases for V and 2 bases for J; bases not matched to a gene: 8. The CDR3 sequence is CASSGSYGTGNYGYTF. In DNA, the CDR3 is TGTGCCAGCAGTGGCTCCTACGGGACAGGGAACTATGGCTACACCTTC.

This chain uses TRBV6-5 with TRBJ2-2, with D hard to call. Trimming stripped 4 bases from V and 6 bases from J, with 9 bases between. Germline V gives CDR1 MNHEY, CDR2 SVGAGI. The CDR3 sequence is 13 residues long. This CDR3 reads CASSLFGPGELFF. CDR3 sequence (DNA): TGTGCCAGCAGTTTATTCGGACCCGGGGAGCTGTTTTTT.

The chain uses TRBV19 and TRBJ1-1, with D uncertain. Germline loops: CDR1 LNHDA, CDR2 SQIVND (reference sequence). V was shortened by 4 bases and J by 1 base, with 4 bases between the two germline ends. CDR3 size: 12 residues. The CDR3 nucleotides are TGTGCCAGTAGTACGGGGAACACTGAAGCTTTCTTT. It is translated as CASSTGNTEAFF.

The chain uses TRBV19 and TRBJ2-2, with a tentative D call TRBD2 (6 bases). Germline lookup yields CDR1 LNHDA and CDR2 SQIVND (reference sequence). With 1 base removed from V and 6 bases from J, the gap between germline ends came to 12 bases. The CDR3 runs 15 residues. CDR3 coding DNA: TGTGCCAGTAGTATAGGGCCCGGAGGGGCCGGGGAGCTGTTTTTT. Its translation is CASSIGPGGAGELFF. The variable domain in full, with the rest retrieved from reference TRBV19 and TRBJ2-2, is DGGITQSPKYLFRKEGQNVTLSCEQNLNHDAMYWYRQDPGQGLRLIYYSQIVNDFQKGDIAEGYSVSREKKESFPLTVTSAQKNPTAFYLCASSIGPGGAGELFFGEGSRLTVL.